The 8 T cell receptor beta chains below all came from one sample that was sequenced in a study of identical twins. TCRdb itself ran the 5' RACE reads through MiXCR, one entry per CDR3 protein. The sample shows 1.5 million or so distinct CDR3 sequences, around 33% of them seen only once. Source material: cord blood. All receptors come from a newborn girl in good health.

The genes are TRBV9 and TRBJ1-2; perhaps TRBD1 as D (6 bases). This CDR3 has 15 amino acids. V shed 0 bases and J shed 4 bases, with 13 bases lying between them. Germline V gene data show CDR1 as SGDLS and CDR2 as YYNGEE. The CDR3 loop reads CASSVGDSDSYGYTF. The CDR3 DNA is TGTGCCAGCAGCGTAGGGGACTCGGACAGCTATGGCTACACCTTC.

This clonotype was recorded at least ten times. The genes are TRBV10-3 and TRBJ2-7; 7 bases agree with TRBD2. CDR3 length equals 13 residues. Germline values: CDR1 ENHRY, CDR2 SYGVKD. V lost 4 bases to trimming and J lost 1 base; unmatched junction nucleotides: 1. CDR3 bases: TGTGCCATCAGTGGGGAGGGGTCCTACGAGCAGTACTTC. This codes for CAISGEGSYEQYF.

Turning to this clonotype: Given the absence of the conserved phenylalanine or tryptophan at the CDR3 end, a read error is likely. This chain uses TRBV6-1 with TRBJ1-2; D gene ambiguous. Per germline, CDR1 MNHNS and CDR2 SASEGT. This CDR3 region has 13 residues. Trimming shortened V by 2 bases and J by 2 bases, and 6 bases separated the two germline ends. Here the CDR3 reads CASSEWRNYGYTY. The DNA for the CDR3 is TGTGCCAGCAGTGAATGGAGAAACTATGGCTACACCTAC.

This rearrangement joins TRBV24-1 to TRBJ1-1; tentatively, D is TRBD1 (5 bases). Per the germline V gene, CDR1 is KGHDR and CDR2 is SFDVKD. The ends were cut back, 5 bases at V and 0 bases at J, with 9 bases in the middle. This CDR3 is 14 amino acids long. CDR3 nucleotides: TGTGCCACCAGTGTCTCCAGGGTGAACACTGAAGCTTTCTTT. Its translation is CATSVSRVNTEAFF.

This CDR3 is CASSSRGWNTEAFF. DNA for the CDR3: TGCGCCAGCAGCTCCAGGGGGTGGAACACTGAAGCTTTCTTT. The genes are TRBV5-1 and TRBJ1-1; 7 bases align to TRBD1. The CDR3 has 14 amino acids. CDR1 and CDR2 (germline): SGHRS, YFSETQ. The trim removed 3 bases at V and 1 base at J, leaving 3 bases unmatched. The full variable domain, completed using reference TRBV5-1 and TRBJ1-1, is KAGVTQTPRYLIKTRGQQVTLSCSPISGHRSVSWYQQTPGQGLQFLFEYFSETQRNKGNFPGRFSGRQFSNSRSEMNVSTLELGDSALYLCASSSRGWNTEAFFGQGTRLTVV.

This sequence joins TRBV7-2 and TRBJ1-4, with 9 bases lining up with TRBD1. Germline assignment: CDR1 SGHTA and CDR2 FQGNSA. The CDR3 length is 14 residues. J lost 8 bases, V lost 7 bases, and 8 bases had no gene match. For the CDR3, the DNA is TGTGCCAGCAACCAGGACAGGGGCAGAGAAAAACTGTTTTTT. Encoded protein: CASNQDRGREKLFF.

V usage is TRBV3-1 and J usage is TRBJ2-7; D could derive from TRBD1 or TRBD2 (6 bases each). Germline CDR1 reads LGHDT; CDR2 reads YNNKEL (reference sequence). The length of the CDR3 is 16 residues. V lost 4 bases and J 1 base, leaving 17 bases between the germline ends. The CDR3 DNA reads as TGTGCCAGCAGCCCACGAGGCTGGGGGGCATCCTACGAGCAGTACTTC. Its protein product is CASSPRGWGASYEQYF.

This clonotype was observed many times. V is TRBV4-2 and J is TRBJ2-2; D is unresolved. The V end lost 0 bases, the J end lost 0 bases, and 2 bases lay between the germline ends. Germline assignment: CDR1 LGHNA and CDR2 YNFKEQ. This CDR3 spans 14 amino acids. CDR3 in amino acids: CASSQDSNTGELFF. CDR3 sequence (DNA): TGTGCCAGCAGCCAAGACTCGAACACCGGGGAGCTGTTTTTT.